This T cell receptor (beta chain) was observed in a study of CD8+CD57+ T cells in acquired aplastic anemia. Using genomic DNA as the template, TCR beta VDJ and CDR3 profiling was carried out. Each CDR3 protein gets one entry after TCRdb re-called the reads with MiXCR. Found here are over 150,000 distinct CDR3 sequences, about 48% of them singletons; the top ten hold approximately 12%. This clonotype was detected many times. Sequencing was done on patients that had shown CD8+CD57+ cell expansion by flow cytometry. Each patient had severe acquired aplastic anemia. Germline assignment: CDR1 SEHNR and CDR2 FQNEAQ (reference sequence). CDR3 length: 14 amino acids. Trimming pared 5 bases from V and 9 bases from J, leaving 17 bases between.

The TCR was taken from a human donor with aplastic anemia. This chain joins TRBV7-9 and TRBJ2-1; D is possibly TRBD1 or TRBD2 (5 bases each). The source material was sorted CD4+, CD8+, or CD8+CD57+ T cells (not recorded which) from PBMCs. This chain's CDR3 is CASSPRPDGGEQFF. CDR3 nucleotide sequence: TGTGCCAGCAGCCCCCGTCCCGATGGGGGTGAGCAGTTCTTC.